This T cell receptor (beta chain) was sequenced in a study of blood T cell repertoires in COVID-19. As for the study in general: Some COVID-19 samples were acute and others convalescent; all came from the United States, Italy and Spain. Sample material is recorded as cDNA or gDNA derived from T cells, B-cell-depleted T cells, or PBMCs.

Concerning this clone: At one boundary the junction diverges from the germline segment, which might be a read error.

As originally analysed: Estimated nucleated cell counts came from reference gene primer amplification. Sequencing was performed with immunoSEQ multiplex PCR; in TCRdb, only in-frame clones are kept and a portion is missing. D and trimming come from the DNA, and the V and J calls and clone size come from that table. The sample includes about 270,000 clones, 91% of them seen just once. Germline V gives CDR1 SSHAT, CDR2 FNYEAQ (reference sequence). CDR3 length: 16 residues. The sequenced material came from peripheral blood. This rearrangement joins TRBV7-7 to TRBJ1-5; D is unresolved. The origin of this receptor is a young adult with COVID-19, enrolled during active disease. The CDR3 DNA reads TGTGCTAGCAGCTTAGTAGAGAGAAATAGCAATCAGCCCCAGCATTTT. Protein sequence: CASSLVERNSNQPQHF.